This T cell receptor beta chain appears in the sequencing data of a study of shared T cell receptors in the human thymus. With 7 bases clipped from V and 1 base from J, the junction kept 11 bases outside the gene matches. The CDR3 consists of 15 residues. CDR1 SGHRS and CDR2 YFSETQ come from the germline V gene. Clones were sequenced by immunoSEQ multiplex PCR, and TCRdb holds only the in-frame ones, with some missing. The sample holds hundreds of thousands of clones, roughly 90% seen once. These sequences were also reported in another study, on human thymus T cells. That source adds: Donor material was obtained from healthy Finnish infants undergoing corrective surgery for congenital heart defects. The thymus was resected at corrective cardiac surgery. Thymic and blood repertoires appeared to carry a bias in their V and J gene usage.

The receptor comes from a boy under two years old with a congenital heart defect. J is TRBJ2-7 and V is TRBV5-1, with 7 bases aligning to TRBD2. Sequenced input: thymocytes. CDR3 DNA sequence: TGCGCCAGCCGGGCGGAGCGGGGACGTTCCTACGAGCAGTACTTC. This translates into CASRAERGRSYEQYF.